The 27 T cell receptor beta chains reported below all come from one sample, sequenced in a study of blood T cell repertoires in COVID-19. The data were produced by immunoSEQ multiplex PCR, yet TCRdb's version contains in-frame clones alone and is incomplete. The sample shows 290,000 or so clones, roughly nine tenths of them seen only once. Sequenced: peripheral blood. These receptors originate from a woman in her thirties with COVID-19, enrolled during active disease.

This clone was detected only a few times. The rearrangement links TRBV28 to TRBJ2-7, with 10 bases lining up with TRBD1. Germline V gene sequence: CDR1 MDHEN, CDR2 SYDVKM. The V and J ends lost 8 bases and 4 bases, in that order; junction bases with no gene match: 5. This CDR3 spans 13 amino acids. This CDR3 reads CASGGDRGYEQYF. CDR3 DNA sequence: TGTGCCAGCGGCGGGGACAGGGGTTACGAGCAGTACTTC.

The J gene is TRBJ2-3, the V gene TRBV6-4, with D possibly being TRBD2 (6 bases). CDR3 length: 16 amino acids. V was cut by 6 bases and J by 3 bases, with 19 bases left in between. CDR1 MRHNA and CDR2 SNTAGT come from the germline V gene. CDR3 loop: CASSFRRDFVTDTQYF. CDR3 in DNA: TGTGCCAGCAGCTTCCGCCGGGACTTCGTAACAGATACGCAGTATTTT.

The chain combines TRBV30 with TRBJ1-4; D not certain. Trimming stripped 2 bases from V and 5 bases from J, with 9 bases between. Germline V gene data show CDR1 as GTSNPN and CDR2 as SVGIG (reference sequence). CDR3 length equals 13 residues. For the CDR3, the DNA is TGTGCCTGGAGTTTGGGAGAAAATGAAAAACTGTTTTTT. This sequence encodes CAWSLGENEKLFF.

This chain uses TRBV24-1 with TRBJ1-5, with D possibly being TRBD1 (5 bases). The CDR3 is 16 amino acids. Germline loops: CDR1 KGHDR, CDR2 SFDVKD. V was clipped by 0 bases and J by 7 bases, with 15 bases between them. The CDR3 here is CATSDLTRGTPQPQHF. Written as DNA, the CDR3 is TGTGCCACCAGTGATTTGACCCGCGGGACTCCCCAGCCCCAGCATTTT.

The gene calls are TRBV10-3 and TRBJ1-5, with D unresolved. V was pared by 6 bases and J by 2 bases, with 14 bases between. The CDR3 sequence is 15 residues long. Germline CDR1 ENHRY, CDR2 SYGVKD. The CDR3 bases are TGTGCCATCAGCGAGGGAGAAGGCGGCAATCAGCCCCAGCATTTT. It codes for CAISEGEGGNQPQHF.

The gene calls are TRBV5-1 and TRBJ1-4, with D possibly being TRBD1 (5 bases). The CDR3 is 14 residues long. V shed 3 bases and J shed 4 bases, with 10 bases lying between them. Germline values: CDR1 SGHRS, CDR2 YFSETQ. As DNA, the CDR3 is TGCGCCAGCAGCTCCACGGACATTAATGAAAAACTGTTTTTT. As protein: CASSSTDINEKLFF.

The chain is built from TRBV11-2 and TRBJ2-2; 9 bases fit TRBD1. The CDR3 extends over 14 amino acids. Per germline, CDR1 SGHAT and CDR2 FQNNGV. With V trimmed by 5 bases and J by 5 bases, 3 bases remained unmatched. The CDR3 sequence is CASSLGTGTGELFF. The CDR3, as DNA: TGTGCCAGCAGCCTCGGGACAGGGACCGGGGAGCTGTTTTTT.

The V call is TRBV5-4, the J call TRBJ2-2, with no clear D. CDR3 length: 14 amino acids. Germline CDR1 SGHNT, CDR2 YYREEE (reference sequence). Deletions cut 6 bases from V and 1 base from J, with 10 bases between. The DNA of the CDR3 is TGTGCCAGCACCTTAGACAAGAACACCGGGGAGCTGTTTTTT. Translated, it gives CASTLDKNTGELFF.

The gene calls are TRBV5-1 and TRBJ2-1; D is possibly TRBD2 (6 bases). The CDR3 runs 16 residues. Per the germline V gene, CDR1 is SGHRS and CDR2 is YFSETQ. V lost 4 bases and J lost 0, with 14 bases in between. The CDR3 sequence: CASSRGSESSYNEQFF. CDR3 in DNA: TGCGCCAGCAGCCGGGGGAGCGAGAGCTCCTACAATGAGCAGTTCTTC.

The V gene is TRBV7-9, the J gene TRBJ1-5; D gene uncertain. The V and J ends lost 5 bases and 5 bases respectively, with 10 bases between them. CDR1 is SEHNR and CDR2 is FQNEAQ in the germline V gene (reference sequence). The CDR3 is 13 residues long. This CDR3 reads CASSGAIDQPQHF. The CDR3 region has the DNA TGTGCCAGCAGCGGAGCCATTGATCAGCCCCAGCATTTT.

The V call is TRBV30, the J call TRBJ2-7; possibly TRBD2 for D (6 bases). The germline V and J ends were trimmed by 1 base and 3 bases, with 10 bases remaining between them. CDR3 length equals 13 residues. The germline gives CDR1 GTSNPN, CDR2 SVGIG (reference sequence). CDR3 nucleotides: TGTGCCTGGAGTGCGGGGGTGATCTACGAGCAGTACTTC. Its protein is CAWSAGVIYEQYF.

This chain uses TRBV11-2 with TRBJ2-1; TRBD1 aligns across 9 bases. This CDR3 comprises 15 residues. Germline assignment: CDR1 SGHAT and CDR2 FQNNGV. V lost 7 bases and J lost 7; bases outside the gene matches: 11. CDR3 loop: CASTRTGARGNEQFF. The DNA of the CDR3 is TGTGCCAGCACCCGGACAGGGGCACGAGGGAATGAGCAGTTCTTC.

In this sample, this clone turned up once. The chain carries TRBV3-1 (or the pseudogene TRBV3-2) and TRBJ2-1; the D gene is possibly TRBD2 (6 bases). CDR1 and CDR2 from the germline V gene are LGHDT and YNNKEL (reference sequence). V was cut by 1 base and J by 4 bases, with 11 bases left in between. CDR3 length: 15 amino acids. CDR3 region: CASSQGDWGYNEQFF. Written as DNA, the CDR3 is TGTGCCAGCAGCCAAGGGGACTGGGGATACAATGAGCAGTTCTTC.

The V and J genes are TRBV3-1 (or the pseudogene TRBV3-2) and TRBJ2-2, with D possibly TRBD2 on 5 matching bases. The CDR3 is 13 amino acids. V lost 1 base, J lost 12 bases, and 12 bases lay in between. Germline lookup yields CDR1 LGHDT and CDR2 YNNKEL (reference sequence). CDR3 DNA sequence: TGTGCCAGCAGCCAAGCCACCTCGGGAAAGCTGTTTTTT. This gives the protein CASSQATSGKLFF.

J is TRBJ2-7 and V is TRBV20-1; 15 nucleotides match TRBD2. Trimming took 3 bases from V and 5 from J; bases not matched to a gene: 5. The CDR3 sequence is 15 residues long. Germline V gene lookup returns CDR1 DFQATT and CDR2 SNEGSKA (reference sequence). The CDR3 nucleotides are TGCAGTGCTAGTACGGGACTAGCGGGAGGTGACGAGCAGTACTTC. As protein: CSASTGLAGGDEQYF.

The chain employs TRBV7-2 and TRBJ2-7, with 7 bases that match TRBD1. CDR1 is SGHTA, CDR2 FQGNSA, per germline. There are 14 residues in the CDR3. The ends lost 2 bases at V and 4 bases at J; junction bases unmatched: 5. The CDR3 here is CASSLSGRGYEQYF. As DNA, the CDR3 is TGTGCCAGCAGCTTATCGGGCAGGGGGTACGAGCAGTACTTC.

V usage is TRBV24-1 and J usage is TRBJ1-3, with D perhaps matching TRBD1 (6 bases). Germline CDR1 and CDR2: KGHDR and SFDVKD. This CDR3 contains 14 residues. V lost 10 bases and J 0 bases, leaving 12 bases between the germline ends. CDR3 bases: TGTGCCACGGTCGACAGGAGCTCTGGAAACACCATATATTTT. Translating gives CATVDRSSGNTIYF.

The V call is TRBV5-4, the J call TRBJ2-4; D might be TRBD2 (5 bases). V lost 0 bases to trimming and J lost 7 bases, with 11 bases between them. CDR1 and CDR2 (germline): SGHNT, YYREEE (reference sequence). The CDR3 extends over 14 amino acids. The CDR3 DNA sequence: TGTGCCAGCAGCTTGGAGAGGAGGACGAACATTCAGTACTTC. This codes for CASSLERRTNIQYF.

The V and J genes are TRBV15 and TRBJ2-7; 9 bases align to TRBD1. This CDR3 has 15 residues. The germline gives CDR1 LNHNV, CDR2 YYDKDF (reference sequence). Trimming removed 4 bases from V and 6 bases from J; junction bases left unmatched: 10. The CDR3 DNA sequence: TGTGCCACCAGCAAAGAACCGGGACAGGGTCGCGAGCAGTACTTC. It yields the protein CATSKEPGQGREQYF.

V gene TRBV12-3 or TRBV12-4 combines with J gene TRBJ1-1; D remains ambiguous. The CDR3 runs to 13 residues. V was cut by 3 bases and J by 1 base, with 6 bases left in between. As DNA, the CDR3 is TGTGCCAGCAGTTTGTCAGGGAACACTGAAGCTTTCTTT. Amino acids: CASSLSGNTEAFF.

Comments on this clone: Other nucleotide sequences from this sample produce the same CDR3. V and J are TRBV5-1 and TRBJ2-1; the match to TRBD1 covers 7 bases. Germline CDR1 and CDR2: SGHRS and YFSETQ. This CDR3 region has 14 residues. The V gene end was trimmed by 0 bases and the J gene end by 5 bases; junction bases not matched to a gene: 2. CDR3 bases: TGCGCCAGCAGCTTGGGACAGGGAGACAATGAGCAGTTCTTC. Translation: CASSLGQGDNEQFF.

The rearrangement joins TRBV27 to TRBJ2-1, with 13 bases fitting TRBD2. Trimming cost V 5 bases and J 10 bases; bases outside gene matches: 5. CDR1 and CDR2 from the germline V gene are MNHEY and SMNVEV (reference sequence). The CDR3 contains 14 residues. CDR3 in amino acids: CASSPGTSGMEQFF. The CDR3 nucleotides are TGTGCCAGCAGTCCTGGGACTAGCGGGATGGAGCAGTTCTTC.

The chain has TRBV3-1 (or the pseudogene TRBV3-2) and TRBJ2-3; 12 bases agree with TRBD2. CDR1 is LGHDT and CDR2 is YNNKEL in the germline V gene (reference sequence). V shed 4 bases, J shed 1 base, and the junction held 3 bases outside the gene matches. The CDR3 runs 16 residues. CDR3 bases: TGTGCCAGCAGCCGCGGACTAGCGGGACGCACAGATACGCAGTATTTT. Translated, it gives CASSRGLAGRTDTQYF.

The chain recombines TRBV11-3 with TRBJ1-1; D is unclear. V lost 5 bases, J lost 3 bases, and 10 bases lay in between. Germline V gene lookup returns CDR1 SGHNT and CDR2 YENEEA. This CDR3 region has 13 residues. The CDR3 bases are TGTGCCAGCAGCCCCGGGATAGACACTGAAGCTTTCTTT. It yields the protein CASSPGIDTEAFF.

In its sample, this clone was seen once. V and J are TRBV15 and TRBJ2-4; perhaps TRBD2 as D (6 bases). Trimming took off 5 bases at V and 7 bases at J, with 15 bases between the two ends. The CDR3 consists of 14 residues. CDR1 is LNHNV and CDR2 is YYDKDF in the germline V gene (reference sequence). CDR3 nucleotide sequence: TGTGCCACCAGCGGTCTCGGGAGTTTCAACATTCAGTACTTC. It is translated as CATSGLGSFNIQYF.

A single count supports this clone. V and J are TRBV5-1 and TRBJ2-1; D possibly corresponds to TRBD2 (6 bases). Germline V gene sequence: CDR1 SGHRS, CDR2 YFSETQ. This CDR3 region has 14 residues. Trimming shortened V by 0 bases and J by 2 bases, and 6 bases separated the two germline ends. The CDR3: CASSLGGAYNEQFF. In nucleotides, the CDR3 is TGCGCCAGCAGCTTGGGCGGGGCCTACAATGAGCAGTTCTTC.

CDR3 DNA sequence: TGTGCCAGCAGCGCGACTATAGGAAATAATGATTCACCCCTCCACTTT. Its translation: CASSATIGNNDSPLHF. V is TRBV9 and J is TRBJ1-6; no clear D gene. V was trimmed by 3 bases and J by 8 bases, leaving 18 bases between them. CDR3 length equals 16 residues. Germline V gene lookup returns CDR1 SGDLS and CDR2 YYNGEE. The full variable domain, completed using reference TRBV9 and TRBJ1-6, is DSGVTQTPKHLITATGQRVTLRCSPRSGDLSVYWYQQSLDQGLQFLIQYYNGEERAKGNILERFSAQQFPDLHSELNLSSLELGDSALYFCASSATIGNNDSPLHFGNGTRLTVT.